This T cell receptor beta chain is from a study of early T cells in non-severe SARS-CoV-2 infection. The overall study: RNA in bulk from unsorted whole blood was sequenced, and chains were unpaired.

TCRdb ran MiXCR on the 5' RACE reads and lists one entry per CDR3 protein. The table lists 30,000 to 45,000 distinct CDR3 sequences, under 4.5% of them singletons. This clonotype was detected ten times or more. Trimming pared 7 bases from V and 0 bases from J, leaving 13 bases between. The CDR3 length is 15 residues. The germline V gene encodes CDR1 SGDLS and CDR2 YYNGEE. The chain links TRBV9 to TRBJ2-2; D unclear. The material sequenced was whole blood. The sequence was collected from an adult who was a healthcare worker with PCR-confirmed SARS-CoV-2 infection or an uninfected control (not recorded which). The DNA of the CDR3 is TGTGCCAGCCGCCTCGGATCCCCGAACACCGGGGAGCTGTTTTTT. The encoded protein is CASRLGSPNTGELFF.